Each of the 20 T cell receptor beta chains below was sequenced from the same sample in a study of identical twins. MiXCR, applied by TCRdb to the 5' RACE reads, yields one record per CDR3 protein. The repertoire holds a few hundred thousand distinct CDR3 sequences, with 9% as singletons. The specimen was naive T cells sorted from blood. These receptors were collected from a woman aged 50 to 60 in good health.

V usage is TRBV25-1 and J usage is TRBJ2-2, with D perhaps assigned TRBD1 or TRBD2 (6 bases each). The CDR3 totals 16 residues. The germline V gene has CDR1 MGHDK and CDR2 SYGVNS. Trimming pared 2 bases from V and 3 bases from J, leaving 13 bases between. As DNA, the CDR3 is TGTGCCAGCAGTGAAGTAGGGGGGCTGTACACCGGGGAGCTGTTTTTT. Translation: CASSEVGGLYTGELFF.

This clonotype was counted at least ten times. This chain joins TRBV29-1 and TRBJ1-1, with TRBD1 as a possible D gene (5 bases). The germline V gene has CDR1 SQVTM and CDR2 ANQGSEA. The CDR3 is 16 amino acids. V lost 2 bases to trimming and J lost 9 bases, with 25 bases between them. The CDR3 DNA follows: TGCAGCGTTGAACCTCTCCCAGGGCGGCTCCTCAGTAAAGCTTTCTTT. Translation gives CSVEPLPGRLLSKAFF.

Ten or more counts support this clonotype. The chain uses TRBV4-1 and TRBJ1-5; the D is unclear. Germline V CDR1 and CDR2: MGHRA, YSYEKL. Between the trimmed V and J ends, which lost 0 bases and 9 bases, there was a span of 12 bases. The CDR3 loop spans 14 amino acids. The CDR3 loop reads CASSQDLAGRPQHF. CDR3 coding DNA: TGCGCCAGCAGCCAAGATCTTGCCGGGCGGCCCCAGCATTTT.

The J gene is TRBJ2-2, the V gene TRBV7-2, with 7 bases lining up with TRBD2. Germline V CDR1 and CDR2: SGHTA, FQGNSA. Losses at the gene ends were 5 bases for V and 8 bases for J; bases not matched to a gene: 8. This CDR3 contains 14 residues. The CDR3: CASSLPGLYGELFF. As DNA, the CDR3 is TGTGCCAGCAGCCTACCGGGACTATATGGGGAGCTGTTTTTT.

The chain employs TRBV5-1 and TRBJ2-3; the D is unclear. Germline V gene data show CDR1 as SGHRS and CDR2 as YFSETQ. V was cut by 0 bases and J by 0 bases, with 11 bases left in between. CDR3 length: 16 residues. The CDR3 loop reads CASSLDGSPSTDTQYF. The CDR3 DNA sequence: TGCGCCAGCAGCTTGGACGGTTCCCCCAGCACAGATACGCAGTATTTT. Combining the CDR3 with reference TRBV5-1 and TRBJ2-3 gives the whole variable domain KAGVTQTPRYLIKTRGQQVTLSCSPISGHRSVSWYQQTPGQGLQFLFEYFSETQRNKGNFPGRFSGRQFSNSRSEMNVSTLELGDSALYLCASSLDGSPSTDTQYFGPGTRLTVL.

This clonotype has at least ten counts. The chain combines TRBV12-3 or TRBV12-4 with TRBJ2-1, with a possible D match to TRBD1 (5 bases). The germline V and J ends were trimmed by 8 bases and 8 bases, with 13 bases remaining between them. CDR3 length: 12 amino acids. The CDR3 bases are TGTGCCAGCTCGGTAGGGGTCGATGAGCAGTTCTTC. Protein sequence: CASSVGVDEQFF.

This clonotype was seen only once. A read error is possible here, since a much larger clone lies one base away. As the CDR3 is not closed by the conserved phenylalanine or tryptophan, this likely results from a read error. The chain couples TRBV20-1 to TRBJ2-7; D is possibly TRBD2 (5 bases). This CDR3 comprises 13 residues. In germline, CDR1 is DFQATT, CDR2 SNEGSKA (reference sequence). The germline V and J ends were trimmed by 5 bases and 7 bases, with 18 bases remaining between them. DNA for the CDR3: TGCAGTGCTCGGGCGGTACGATCGGGAGAGCAGTACGAC. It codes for CSARAVRSGEQYD.

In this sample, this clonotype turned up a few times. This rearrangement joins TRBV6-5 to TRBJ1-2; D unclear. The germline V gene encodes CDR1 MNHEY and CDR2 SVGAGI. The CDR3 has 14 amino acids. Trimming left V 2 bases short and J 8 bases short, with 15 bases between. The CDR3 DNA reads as TGTGCCAGCAGTTACGACGGAATGTCGTGGGGCTACACCTTC. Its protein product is CASSYDGMSWGYTF.

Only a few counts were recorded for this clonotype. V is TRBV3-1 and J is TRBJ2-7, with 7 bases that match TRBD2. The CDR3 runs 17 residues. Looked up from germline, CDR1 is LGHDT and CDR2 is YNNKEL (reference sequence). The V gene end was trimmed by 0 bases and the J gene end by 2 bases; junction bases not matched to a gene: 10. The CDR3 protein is CASSQDGGSGLTYEQYV. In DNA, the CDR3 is TGTGCCAGCAGCCAAGATGGTGGTAGCGGGCTGACCTACGAGCAGTACGTC.

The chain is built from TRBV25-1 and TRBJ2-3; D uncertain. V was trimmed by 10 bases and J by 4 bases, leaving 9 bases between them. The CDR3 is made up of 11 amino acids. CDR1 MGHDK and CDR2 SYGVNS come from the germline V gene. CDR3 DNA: TGTGCCACCGATGGCGCAGATACGCAGTATTTT. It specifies CATDGADTQYF.

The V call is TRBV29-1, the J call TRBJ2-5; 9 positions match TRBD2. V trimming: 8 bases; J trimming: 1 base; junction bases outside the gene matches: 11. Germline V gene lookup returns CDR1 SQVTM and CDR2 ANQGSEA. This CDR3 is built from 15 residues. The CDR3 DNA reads TGCAGCTATCTGGGTGCGGGAGGGCGCCAAGAGACCCAGTACTTC. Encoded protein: CSYLGAGGRQETQYF.

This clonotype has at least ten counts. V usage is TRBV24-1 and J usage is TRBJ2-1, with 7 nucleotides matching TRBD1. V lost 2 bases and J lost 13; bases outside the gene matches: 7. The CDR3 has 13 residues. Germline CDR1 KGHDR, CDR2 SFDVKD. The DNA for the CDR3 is TGTGCCACCAGTGATTCCCGGGACAGAACCCAGTTCTTC. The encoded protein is CATSDSRDRTQFF.

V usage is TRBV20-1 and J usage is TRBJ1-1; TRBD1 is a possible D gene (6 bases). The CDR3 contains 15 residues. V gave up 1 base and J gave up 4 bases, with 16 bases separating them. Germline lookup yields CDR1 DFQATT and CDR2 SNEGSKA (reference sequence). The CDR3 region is CSARGTNRVATEAFF. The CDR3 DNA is TGCAGTGCTAGAGGGACAAACAGGGTTGCCACTGAAGCTTTCTTT.

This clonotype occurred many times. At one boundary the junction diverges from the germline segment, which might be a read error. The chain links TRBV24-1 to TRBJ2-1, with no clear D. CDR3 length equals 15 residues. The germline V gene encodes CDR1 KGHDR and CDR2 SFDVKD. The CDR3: CATSDSWTGYNEQFF. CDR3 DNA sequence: TGTGCCACCAGCGATTCATGGACGGGCTACAATGAGCAGTTCTTC.

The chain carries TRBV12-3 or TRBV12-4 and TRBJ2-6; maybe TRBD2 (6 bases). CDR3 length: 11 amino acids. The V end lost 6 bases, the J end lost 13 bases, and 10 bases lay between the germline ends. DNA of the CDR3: TGTGCCAGCAGATCGAGCGGGGTCCTGACTTTC. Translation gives CASRSSGVLTF.

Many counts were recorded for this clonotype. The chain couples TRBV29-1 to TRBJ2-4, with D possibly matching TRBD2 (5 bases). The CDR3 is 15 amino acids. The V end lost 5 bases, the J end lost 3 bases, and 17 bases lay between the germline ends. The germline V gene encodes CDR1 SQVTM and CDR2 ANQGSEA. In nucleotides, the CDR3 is TGCAGCGTTTCCGCGGGCCCCTTCGACAAAAACATTCAGTACTTC. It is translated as CSVSAGPFDKNIQYF.

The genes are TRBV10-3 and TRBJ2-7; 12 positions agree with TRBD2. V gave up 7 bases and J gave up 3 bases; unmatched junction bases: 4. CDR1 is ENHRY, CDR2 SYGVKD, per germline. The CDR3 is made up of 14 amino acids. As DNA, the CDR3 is TGTGCCATCAAGACTAGCGGGAGCGTCTACGAGCAGTACTTC. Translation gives CAIKTSGSVYEQYF.

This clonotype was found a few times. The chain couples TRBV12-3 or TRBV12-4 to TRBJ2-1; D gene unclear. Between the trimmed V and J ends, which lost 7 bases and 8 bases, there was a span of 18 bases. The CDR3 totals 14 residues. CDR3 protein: CASNRARPRDEQFF. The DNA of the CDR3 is TGTGCCAGCAACCGGGCCCGCCCTCGGGATGAGCAGTTCTTC.

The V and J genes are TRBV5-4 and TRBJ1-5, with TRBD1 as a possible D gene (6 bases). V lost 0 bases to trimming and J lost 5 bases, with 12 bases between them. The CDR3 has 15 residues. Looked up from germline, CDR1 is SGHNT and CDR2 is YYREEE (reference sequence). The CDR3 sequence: CASSLEQGPDQPQHF. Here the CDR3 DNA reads TGTGCCAGCAGCTTGGAACAGGGCCCCGATCAGCCCCAGCATTTT. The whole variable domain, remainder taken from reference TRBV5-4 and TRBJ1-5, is ETGVTQSPTHLIKTRGQQVTLRCSSQSGHNTVSWYQQALGQGPQFIFQYYREEENGRGNFPPRFSGLQFPNYSSELNVNALELDDSALYLCASSLEQGPDQPQHFGDGTRLSIL.

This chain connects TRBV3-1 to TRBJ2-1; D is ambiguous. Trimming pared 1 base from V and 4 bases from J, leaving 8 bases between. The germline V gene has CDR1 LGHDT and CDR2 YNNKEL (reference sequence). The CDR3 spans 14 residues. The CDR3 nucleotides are TGTGCCAGCAGCCAAGGGCTCGGATACAATGAGCAGTTCTTC. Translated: CASSQGLGYNEQFF.